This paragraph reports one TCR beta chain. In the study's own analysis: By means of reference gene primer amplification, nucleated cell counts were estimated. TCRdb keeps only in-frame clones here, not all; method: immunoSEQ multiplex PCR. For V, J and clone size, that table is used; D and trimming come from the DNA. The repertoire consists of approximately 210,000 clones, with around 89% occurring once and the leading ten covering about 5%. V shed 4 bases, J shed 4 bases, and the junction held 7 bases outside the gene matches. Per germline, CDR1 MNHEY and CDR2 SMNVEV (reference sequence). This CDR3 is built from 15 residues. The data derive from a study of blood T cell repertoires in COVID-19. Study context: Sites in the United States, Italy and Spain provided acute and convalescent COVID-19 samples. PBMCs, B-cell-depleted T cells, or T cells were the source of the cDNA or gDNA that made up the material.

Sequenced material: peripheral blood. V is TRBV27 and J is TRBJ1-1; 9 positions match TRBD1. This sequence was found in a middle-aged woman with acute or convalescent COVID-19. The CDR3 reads CASSSSGTGSTEAFF. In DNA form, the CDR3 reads TGTGCCAGCAGTTCGTCCGGGACAGGGAGCACTGAAGCTTTCTTT.